Following are 10 T cell receptor beta chains from one sample sequenced in a study of CD8+CD57+ T cells in acquired aplastic anemia. CDR3 and TCR beta VDJ profiling relied on a genomic DNA template. TCRdb passed the reads through MiXCR, listing each CDR3 protein once. Of some 150,000 distinct CDR3 sequences in the sample, more than 45% were seen once. Whoever was chosen for sequencing had shown CD8+CD57+ cell expansion by flow cytometry. Sequencing was performed on sorted CD4+, CD8+, or CD8+CD57+ T cells (not recorded which) from PBMCs. The receptor source for this set is a human donor with aplastic anemia.

The chain is built from TRBV15 and TRBJ2-7, with 10 bases that match TRBD1. The CDR3 has 15 amino acids. Germline CDR1 and CDR2: LNHNV and YYDKDF (reference sequence). J was trimmed by 6 bases and V by 1 base; bases with no gene match: 6. CDR3 nucleotide sequence: TGTGCCACCAGCAGAGGAGGACAGGGGGGTCGCGAGCAGTACTTC. Translating it yields CATSRGGQGGREQYF.

This clonotype was picked up many times. The chain uses TRBV2 and TRBJ1-2; 8 bases agree with TRBD1. The germline gives CDR1 SNHLY, CDR2 FYNNEI. This CDR3 has 15 residues. The V gene end was trimmed by 4 bases and the J gene end by 3 bases; junction bases not matched to a gene: 7. Here the CDR3 DNA reads TGTGCCAGCAGTGGATACAGGGGGGAAGACTATGGCTACACCTTC. It encodes CASSGYRGEDYGYTF.

The J gene is TRBJ1-6, the V gene TRBV27; 9 bases fit TRBD1. The CDR3 spans 14 residues. Germline V gene lookup returns CDR1 MNHEY and CDR2 SMNVEV (reference sequence). After removal of 2 bases from V and 9 bases from J, the junction contained 2 bases not matched to a gene. The CDR3 loop reads CASSLGQGTSPLHF. The DNA of the CDR3 is TGTGCCAGCAGTTTAGGACAGGGGACTTCACCCCTCCACTTT.

The chain uses TRBV5-1 and TRBJ2-3; D not resolved. The V end lost 0 bases, the J end lost 6 bases, and 8 bases lay between the germline ends. Germline CDR1 SGHRS, CDR2 YFSETQ. The CDR3 contains 13 residues. CDR3 sequence (DNA): TGCGCCAGCAGCTTGGCTAGAGTGGATACGCAGTATTTT. Residues: CASSLARVDTQYF.

V usage is TRBV19 and J usage is TRBJ1-2; 9 bases fit TRBD1. CDR1 is LNHDA and CDR2 is SQIVND in the germline V gene (reference sequence). The V segment lost 9 bases and the J segment 4 bases; nucleotides outside the gene matches: 3. The CDR3 totals 12 residues. The chain's CDR3 is CASQTGGYGYTF. CDR3 in DNA: TGTGCCAGCCAGACAGGGGGCTATGGCTACACCTTC.

This clonotype was seen a few times. The chain links TRBV2 to TRBJ2-7, with D uncertain. The CDR3 sequence is 14 residues long. The V gene lost 3 bases and the J gene lost 0 bases, with 9 bases spanning the gap. Per the germline V gene, CDR1 is SNHLY and CDR2 is FYNNEI. CDR3 amino acids: CASSDRATSYEQYF. The CDR3 DNA sequence: TGTGCCAGCAGTGACCGGGCCACCTCCTACGAGCAGTACTTC.

This clonotype was counted many times. In DNA, the CDR3 is TGTGCCAGTAGTGACCGGGGGGGCCTCTCTTACCCAACCGGTGAGCAGTTCTTC. Its translation: CASSDRGGLSYPTGEQFF. V is TRBV19 and J is TRBJ2-1; 8 bases line up with TRBD2. This CDR3 contains 18 residues. V shed 5 bases and J 9 bases; nucleotides not matched to a gene: 21. The germline V gene has CDR1 LNHDA and CDR2 SQIVND (reference sequence).

The genes are TRBV9 and TRBJ1-5, with D perhaps matching TRBD1 (6 bases). The germline V gene has CDR1 SGDLS and CDR2 YYNGEE. The CDR3 runs 14 residues. Deletions cut 0 bases from V and 7 bases from J, with 11 bases between. CDR3 bases: TGTGCCAGCAGCGTAGGGGGGCCCGGACAGCCCCAGCATTTT. It yields the protein CASSVGGPGQPQHF. The whole variable domain, filled in from reference TRBV9 and TRBJ1-5, reads DSGVTQTPKHLITATGQRVTLRCSPRSGDLSVYWYQQSLDQGLQFLIQYYNGEERAKGNILERFSAQQFPDLHSELNLSSLELGDSALYFCASSVGGPGQPQHFGDGTRLSIL.

This clonotype was seen many times. This chain links TRBV5-1 with TRBJ2-7, with D maybe TRBD1 (6 bases). The CDR3 loop spans 14 amino acids. Germline CDR1 is SGHRS and CDR2 is YFSETQ. V shed 0 bases and J shed 6 bases, with 13 bases lying between them. The CDR3, as DNA: TGCGCCAGCAGCTTGGACCTACAGGGCCGCGAGCAGTACTTC. Residues: CASSLDLQGREQYF.

This clonotype was recorded at least ten times. J is TRBJ2-1 and V is TRBV5-1; D is unclear. V was trimmed by 4 bases and J by 9 bases, leaving 20 bases between them. This CDR3 has 15 amino acids. Germline lookup yields CDR1 SGHRS and CDR2 YFSETQ. CDR3 nucleotides: TGCGCCAGCAGCCAGACGCTCCAGAGATCAGGTGAGCAGTTCTTC. It encodes CASSQTLQRSGEQFF.